The clone carrying this T cell receptor (beta chain) was counted a few times. What it binds is not known. This sample was included in a study of early T cells in non-severe SARS-CoV-2 infection. Study at large: The chains were unpaired, and the sequenced material was bulk RNA from unsorted whole blood.

Unique molecular identifiers were attached to individual cDNA molecules. TCRdb reprocessed the 5' RACE reads via MiXCR and lists one record per CDR3 protein. Among over 85,000 distinct CDR3 sequences listed, under 15% were seen once. Study observations and caveats: CD4 and private specificities were missed by VDJdb matching, which favored anti-spike CD8 responses.

The J segment lost 2 bases and the V segment lost 4 bases, leaving 6 bases of the junction unmatched. There are 15 residues in the CDR3. The gene calls are TRBV12-3 or TRBV12-4 and TRBJ1-1; 8 bases line up with TRBD1. Sequencing was performed on whole blood. The TCR originated in an adult who was a healthcare worker with PCR-confirmed SARS-CoV-2 infection or an uninfected control (not recorded which). As DNA, the CDR3 is TGTGCCAGCAGTTCAGGACAGGGCTATAACACTGAAGCTTTCTTT. This translates into CASSSGQGYNTEAFF.